Sequencing of this T cell receptor (beta chain) was carried out in a study of T cell responses to AZD1222 COVID-19 vaccine (dated by TCRdb to the early 2020s). For context, the study as a whole: AZD1222 recipients given second doses at about 4 weeks or at about 12 weeks were pooled, since spike-specific TCR depth and breadth were not found to differ between the two schedules. TCR sequencing was performed for 230 to 250 trial participants, of whom about 210 were given two doses of AZD1222 and roughly 25 were given two doses of MenACWY control vaccine. Enrollment into the trials was organized by age into subgroups of 18-55, 56-69 and 70-plus years, and those subgroups contained about 150, 27 and 61 TCR-sequenced participants, respectively.

The time point label, as the study defines it: baseline before first vaccination. Vaccinee samples were obtained from the UK trials COV001 and COV002, which included a single-blind randomized controlled phase 2/3 trial of AZD1222 (ChAdOx1 nCoV-19) in healthy adults. Trial participant PBMC samples were collected at day 0 and day 28 after the second dose for TCRbeta chain sequencing. Remarks on this clone: Its antigen remains unidentified. Per-base quality was not reported, and no clone a single base away is much larger than it.

Broader findings and caveats from the paper: Most participants were white British and females outnumbered males, and the authors suggested that clonal diversity may have been underestimated. After two AZD1222 doses, spike-specific TCR breadth and depth were significantly higher than at day 0 and than in MenACWY recipients. Conclusions about previously exposed vaccinees are limited because only six or seven AZD1222 recipients were SARS-CoV-2 seropositive at baseline. In the small 56-69-year group, the increase in depth fell short of significance, most likely because of low power. Because no samples from the day 14 peak response were available, repertoires could be characterized only after the peak T cell response. Nearly half of unique spike-specific TCRs reportedly recognized epitopes outside regions mutated in the B.1.351 and B.1.1.7 variants. The vaccine-associated CD4 TCRs covered the entire spike protein, and the dominant responses fell in regions 160-218 and 743-854.

The CDR3 regions of human TCRbeta chains were analyzed by immunosequencing. The study's own analysis went as follows. Repertoire TCRs were matched against a reference library of SARS-CoV-2-specific TCRs generated with the MIRA antigen-specificity platform. Breadth was defined as the fraction of unique TCRs that were SARS-CoV-2-associated. Depth was defined as the fraction of total T cells that were SARS-CoV-2-associated. Using the MIRA data, each spike-specific TCR was assigned both to the spike region to which the TCR was reactive and to a CD4 or CD8 class. Log10-transformed breadth and depth values were compared by one-way ANOVA with Sidak's multiple comparisons tests. The table was pulled from immuneACCESS by TCRdb, which kept in-frame rearrangements only. Such tables lose some clones; where checked, under half of the loss comes from unresolved V genes, and the rest has no known cause. The V and J calls and clone size were taken over from that table, and D and trimming were inferred from the DNA. In all, the sample holds about 120,000 clones, and 87% of those were seen once. Together, the top ten hold more than 9% of the sample.

CDR1 is given as SEHNR and CDR2 as FQNEAQ, both from the germline V gene (reference sequence). V and J are truncated by 4 bases and 4 bases respectively, leaving an intervening sequence of 8 bases. From its cysteine to its phenylalanine, the CDR3 spans 12 amino acids. Kept here is only the CDR3 DNA, which spans 36 bases and is read in frame from base 1. The chain is assembled from TRBV7-9 and TRBJ2-7; the D gene identity is not certain. The starting material was peripheral blood, obtained on day 0 of AZD1222 vaccination. This receptor was identified in an adult in good health. The nucleotide sequence reads TGTGCCAGCAGCTATCCCTCTTACGAGCAGTACTTC. This yields the protein CASSYPSYEQYF.